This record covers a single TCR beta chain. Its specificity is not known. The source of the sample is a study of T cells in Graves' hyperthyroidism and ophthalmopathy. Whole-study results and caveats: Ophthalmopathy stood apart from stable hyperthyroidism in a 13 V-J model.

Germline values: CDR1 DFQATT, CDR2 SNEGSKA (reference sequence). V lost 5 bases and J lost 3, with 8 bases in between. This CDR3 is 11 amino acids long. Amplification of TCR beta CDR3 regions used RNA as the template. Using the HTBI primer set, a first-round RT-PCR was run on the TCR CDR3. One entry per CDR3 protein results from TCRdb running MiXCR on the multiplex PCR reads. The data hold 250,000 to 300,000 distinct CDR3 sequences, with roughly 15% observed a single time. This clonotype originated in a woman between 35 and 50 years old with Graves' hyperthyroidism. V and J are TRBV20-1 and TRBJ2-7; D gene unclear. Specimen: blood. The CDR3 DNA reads TGCAGTGCTCGACTCCACTACGAGCAGTACTTC. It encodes CSARLHYEQYF.